These T cell receptor beta chains were read from a single sample in a study of response to subunit inactivated influenza vaccine. In TCRdb, the RT-PCR reads were re-called with MiXCR into one record per CDR3 protein. The sample contains roughly 160,000 distinct CDR3 sequences, roughly a tenth of which appear only once. The material sequenced was non-naive T cells sorted from PBMCs, taken roughly 47 days after vaccination. These receptors were taken from a man in his forties or fifties who received an inactivated influenza vaccine. Both conserved end residues are part of each CDR3. Each record gives: J gene, D gene, clone size, V gene, CDR3 DNA, CDR3 protein. D genes are given only for firm matches. Some rows have no size entry. The others give once, few or many, or a class for an expanded clone.

TRBJ2-3 - - TRBV10-3 TGTGCCATCACCCCGCGGGATAAGACAGATACGCAGTATTTT CAITPRDKTDTQYF
TRBJ2-1 - few TRBV5-6 TGTGCCAGCAGCATGGGAGGGGGAGACAGTGAGCAGTTCTTC CASSMGGGDSEQFF
TRBJ2-3 TRBD1 - TRBV11-2 TGTGCCAGCAGCTTCCAAACAGGGGGCACAGATACGCAGTATTTT CASSFQTGGTDTQYF
TRBJ1-2 - - TRBV11-2 TGTGCCAGCAGCTTAGACCACTCCACTAACTATGGCTACACCTTC CASSLDHSTNYGYTF
TRBJ1-2 - many TRBV28 TGTGCCAGCAGTTTATCAGGGGACGGTGGCTACACCTTC CASSLSGDGGYTF
TRBJ2-3 - many TRBV25-1 TGTGCCAGCAGTGACCCAGCAGGGGGCACAGATACGCAGTATTTT CASSDPAGGTDTQYF
TRBJ2-5 TRBD2 few TRBV15 TGTGCCACCAGCAGAGCGCGGGAGGCGGGGACCCAGTACTTC CATSRAREAGTQYF
TRBJ2-7 - few TRBV15 TGTGCCACCAGCAGAGGGTTTTCGCTGGGGATGCAGTACTTC CATSRGFSLGMQYF
TRBJ2-7 - few TRBV4-3 TGCGCCAGCAGCCAACGGTTGAGGGGTTACGAGCAGTACTTC CASSQRLRGYEQYF
TRBJ2-2 - many TRBV7-9 TGTGCCAGCAGCTTAGCGAGCGGGAACACCGGGGAGCTGTTTTTT CASSLASGNTGELFF
TRBJ2-3 TRBD2 many TRBV12-3/TRBV12-4 TGTGCCAGCAGTTTAACTAGCGGGAGTCCAGATACGCAGTATTTT CASSLTSGSPDTQYF